Listed below are T cell receptor beta chains from one sample, sequenced in a study of regulatory T cells in long-lasting Graves disease. TCRdb independently ran MiXCR on the multiplex PCR reads; one entry per CDR3 protein. The data contain roughly 610,000 distinct CDR3 sequences, about 16% of them singletons. These same records also appear under a second study, on T cells in Graves' hyperthyroidism and ophthalmopathy.

Here the sequenced sample was peripheral blood mononuclear cells (PBMCs), taken at new diagnosis, from a patient treated with antithyroid drugs. These receptors came from a man between 18 and 35 years old with Graves disease. Each CDR3 is given with its conserved first and last residue. Fields, in order: D gene, V gene, J gene, clone size, CDR3 protein, CDR3 DNA. A D gene is named only where the DNA matches it firmly. Where a row states a size, it is once, few, many or the class of an expanded clone; other rows omit it.

D gene: NA
V gene: TRBV9
J gene: TRBJ1-4
clone size: many
CDR3 protein: CASSPGGVSNEKLFF
CDR3 DNA: TGCGCCAGCAGCCCGGGCGGCGTCTCTAATGAAAAACTGTTTTTT

D gene: NA
V gene: TRBV20-1
J gene: TRBJ2-2
clone size: many
CDR3 protein: CSASRGTSTGELFF
CDR3 DNA: TGCAGTGCTAGTCGAGGGACTTCCACCGGGGAGCTGTTTTTT

D gene: NA
V gene: TRBV28
J gene: TRBJ2-2
clone size: many
CDR3 protein: CASSGTVNTGELFF
CDR3 DNA: TGTGCCAGCAGTGGGACGGTAAACACCGGGGAGCTGTTTTTT

D gene: NA
V gene: TRBV7-9
J gene: TRBJ2-7
clone size: many
CDR3 protein: CASSLGTAYEQYF
CDR3 DNA: TGTGCCAGCAGCTTAGGGACAGCCTACGAGCAGTACTTC

D gene: TRBD1
V gene: TRBV4-2
J gene: TRBJ1-2
clone size: NA
CDR3 protein: CASSQGQGSSLAYGYTF
CDR3 DNA: TGTGCCAGCAGCCAAGGACAGGGATCGAGTTTGGCCTATGGCTACACCTTC

D gene: TRBD2
V gene: TRBV5-1
J gene: TRBJ2-7
clone size: many
CDR3 protein: CASATSEKYEQYF
CDR3 DNA: TGCGCCAGCGCGACTAGCGAGAAATACGAGCAGTACTTC

D gene: TRBD1
V gene: TRBV12-3/TRBV12-4
J gene: TRBJ2-3
clone size: few
CDR3 protein: CASNPTGLDTQYF
CDR3 DNA: TGTGCCAGCAACCCGACAGGGCTAGATACGCAGTATTTT

D gene: TRBD2
V gene: TRBV3-1
J gene: TRBJ2-7
clone size: few
CDR3 protein: CASSLGAAGVGAYEQYF
CDR3 DNA: TGTGCCAGCAGCCTGGGGGCAGCGGGAGTAGGAGCCTACGAGCAGTACTTC

D gene: NA
V gene: TRBV7-2
J gene: TRBJ2-2
clone size: NA
CDR3 protein: CASSPPWRLDGTGELFF
CDR3 DNA: TGTGCCAGCAGCCCCCCGTGGCGGCTGGACGGCACCGGGGAGCTGTTTTTT

D gene: TRBD2
V gene: TRBV20-1
J gene: TRBJ2-1
clone size: many
CDR3 protein: CSAASNSGRPYNEQFF
CDR3 DNA: TGCAGTGCCGCATCGAACAGCGGGAGACCCTACAATGAGCAGTTCTTC

D gene: NA
V gene: TRBV5-1
J gene: TRBJ1-2
clone size: many
CDR3 protein: CASSLDRGGYTF
CDR3 DNA: TGCGCCAGCAGCCTCGACAGAGGTGGCTACACCTTC

D gene: NA
V gene: TRBV5-1
J gene: TRBJ2-5
clone size: few
CDR3 protein: CASSLGDVQTQYF
CDR3 DNA: TGCGCCAGCAGCTTGGGGGATGTTCAGACCCAGTACTTC

D gene: NA
V gene: TRBV5-6
J gene: TRBJ1-1
clone size: many
CDR3 protein: CASSLGGGYTEAFF
CDR3 DNA: TGTGCCAGCAGCTTGGGTGGGGGGTACACTGAAGCTTTCTTT